This is a list of T cell receptor beta chains from one sample in a study of blood T cell repertoires in COVID-19. Sequencing was performed with immunoSEQ multiplex PCR; in TCRdb, only in-frame clones are kept and a portion is missing. The sample has roughly 190,000 clones, roughly 84% seen once; the top ten hold about 14%. The sample taken for sequencing was peripheral blood. The receptors were gathered from a woman aged 70-85 years with COVID-19, enrolled during active disease. CDR3s include the opening cysteine and the closing phenylalanine or tryptophan. D genes are given only for firm matches. Some rows mark clone size as missing; the rest say once, few, many or name a class of expanded clone.

v_gene,abundance,d_gene,j_gene,CDR3aa,CDR3nt
TRBV28,once,TRBD1,TRBJ2-3,CASTGTGVSTDTQYF,TGTGCCAGCACCGGGACAGGGGTTAGCACAGATACGCAGTATTTT
TRBV7-9,-,TRBD1,TRBJ2-3,CASSLDGGTGRDTQYF,TGTGCCAGCAGCTTGGATGGCGGGACAGGGCGAGATACGCAGTATTTT
TRBV28,-,-,TRBJ2-5,CASSSTIEETQYF,TGTGCCAGCAGTTCCACGATAGAAGAGACCCAGTACTTC
TRBV6-6,few,TRBD2,TRBJ2-1,CASRGGGMDEQFF,TGTGCCAGCAGGGGGGGAGGGATGGATGAGCAGTTCTTC
TRBV7-7,-,-,TRBJ2-3,CASSLGGTDTQYF,TGTGCTAGCAGCTTAGGCGGGACAGATACGCAGTATTTT
TRBV6-5,few,TRBD1,TRBJ1-2,CASRGQGATGYTF,TGTGCCAGCCGAGGACAGGGGGCAACTGGCTACACCTTC
TRBV2,-,-,TRBJ1-6,CASRRTEGNSPLHF,TGTGCCAGCAGGAGGACAGAAGGGAATTCACCCCTCCACTTT
TRBV28,-,-,TRBJ1-4,CASSRFRRGGLFF,TGTGCCAGCAGTCGCTTCCGGCGGGGTGGACTGTTTTTT
TRBV29-1,-,TRBD2,TRBJ2-5,CSVIPGLAGAETQYF,TGCAGCGTTATACCGGGACTAGCGGGAGCGGAGACCCAGTACTTC
TRBV9,-,TRBD2,TRBJ2-5,CASSVWTSGGSQETQYF,TGTGCCAGCAGCGTATGGACTAGCGGGGGGTCCCAGGAGACCCAGTACTTC
TRBV5-1,-,TRBD1,TRBJ1-2,CASSSGQGSANYGYTF,TGCGCCAGCAGCTCGGGACAGGGATCAGCTAACTATGGCTACACCTTC
TRBV7-2,once,-,TRBJ1-1,CASSPASEAFF,TGTGCCAGCAGCCCCGCCAGTGAAGCTTTCTTT
TRBV27,-,TRBD1,TRBJ1-6,CASSLSSYRGDNSPLHF,TGTGCCAGCAGTTTATCCAGTTACAGGGGGGATAATTCACCCCTCCACTTT
TRBV14,-,TRBD1,TRBJ2-1,CASSRLGDSRYNEQFF,TGTGCCAGCAGCCGATTAGGGGACAGCCGATACAATGAGCAGTTCTTC
TRBV6-5,-,-,TRBJ1-2,CASGWRGLDYGYTF,TGTGCCAGCGGCTGGCGGGGGCTGGACTATGGCTACACCTTC
TRBV28,-,-,TRBJ1-2,CASSLSTGNYGYTF,TGTGCCAGCAGTCTAAGCACAGGGAACTATGGCTACACCTTC
TRBV27,-,TRBD1,TRBJ2-1,CASSLGTEAYNEQFF,TGTGCCAGCAGTTTAGGGACAGAGGCCTACAATGAGCAGTTCTTC
TRBV19,once,-,TRBJ1-4,CASMGLQANEKLFF,TGTGCCAGTATGGGACTGCAGGCTAATGAAAAACTGTTTTTT
TRBV19,-,-,TRBJ1-5,CASSIGTLPQHF,TGTGCCAGTAGTATTGGGACACTACCCCAGCATTTT
TRBV7-2,-,-,TRBJ2-7,CASSPRDSPGGEQYF,TGTGCCAGCAGCCCACGAGACTCCCCCGGGGGTGAGCAGTACTTC
TRBV30,-,-,TRBJ1-1,CAWSVRQKNTEAFF,TGTGCCTGGAGTGTTCGACAGAAGAACACTGAAGCTTTCTTT
TRBV11-2,-,TRBD2,TRBJ2-7,CASSSPTSMEQYF,TGTGCCAGCAGCTCCCCGACTAGCATGGAGCAGTACTTC
TRBV30,-,-,TRBJ2-7,CAWTQRRQTPEQYF,TGTGCCTGGACCCAACGGAGACAGACCCCCGAGCAGTACTTC
TRBV7-3,-,TRBD2,TRBJ2-3,CASSLTYSGGPPNPQYF,TGTGCCAGCAGCCTAACCTATAGCGGGGGCCCCCCTAACCCGCAGTATTTT
TRBV2,-,-,TRBJ1-4,CASTPTATNEKLFF,TGTGCCAGCACCCCGACAGCAACTAATGAAAAACTGTTTTTT
TRBV9,-,TRBD2,TRBJ2-4,CANRGVTRTSGGSDIQYF,TGTGCCAACCGCGGGGTTACTCGGACTAGCGGGGGATCGGACATTCAGTACTTC
TRBV18,-,TRBD2,TRBJ2-1,CASSHQREVYEQFF,TGTGCCAGCTCACACCAGCGGGAGGTTTATGAGCAGTTCTTC
TRBV2,-,-,TRBJ2-3,CASSSQPTDTQYF,TGTGCCAGCTCAAGCCAACCCACAGATACGCAGTATTTT
TRBV7-9,-,TRBD1,TRBJ1-4,CAAGGTGGEKLFF,TGTGCCGCAGGGGGGACAGGGGGAGAAAAACTGTTTTTT
TRBV18,-,-,TRBJ2-5,CASSPRGGETQYF,TGTGCCAGCTCACCGCGGGGTGGCGAGACCCAGTACTTC
TRBV15,-,TRBD2,TRBJ2-5,CATSRGLGLAGLQETQYF,TGTGCCACCAGCAGGGGCCTAGGGCTAGCGGGGCTCCAAGAGACCCAGTACTTC
TRBV3-1/TRBV3-2,-,-,TRBJ1-1,CASSWTNTEAFF,TGTGCCAGCAGCTGGACTAACACTGAAGCTTTCTTT
TRBV27,-,-,TRBJ1-6,CASSFKGGNSPLHF,TGTGCCAGCAGTTTTAAGGGGGGGAATTCACCCCTCCACTTT
TRBV5-1,-,TRBD1,TRBJ2-7,CASSLDRGQYEQYF,TGCGCCAGCAGCTTAGACAGGGGTCAGTACGAGCAGTACTTC
TRBV2,once,TRBD2,TRBJ2-4,CASREDGRVVKNIQYF,TGTGCCAGCCGGGAAGATGGGAGGGTGGTCAAAAACATTCAGTACTTC
TRBV6-6,once,-,TRBJ2-1,CASSYWSQYNEQFF,TGTGCCAGCAGCTACTGGTCCCAGTACAATGAGCAGTTCTTC
TRBV7-9,-,-,TRBJ1-1,CASSPWGDLRTEAFF,TGTGCCAGCAGCCCCTGGGGGGATCTGCGCACTGAAGCTTTCTTT
TRBV5-1,-,TRBD1,TRBJ2-2,CASSSQGGNTGELFF,TGCGCCAGCAGTTCACAGGGGGGGAACACCGGGGAGCTGTTTTTT
TRBV13,-,-,TRBJ1-2,CASSPRQDYGYTF,TGTGCCAGCAGCCCGCGACAGGACTATGGCTACACCTTC
TRBV30,-,TRBD1,TRBJ2-2,CAWRPPGQMASGELFF,TGTGCCTGGAGACCTCCGGGACAGATGGCCAGTGGGGAGCTGTTTTTT
TRBV3-1/TRBV3-2,-,TRBD2,TRBJ2-5,CASSPNRLAGYSETQYF,TGTGCCAGCAGCCCTAATAGACTAGCGGGGTACAGTGAGACCCAGTACTTC